A selection of T cell receptor beta chains follows, all from one sample in a study of T cells in localized non-small cell lung cancer. Method: immunoSEQ multiplex PCR; TCRdb's copy keeps in-frame clones and lacks some. The data hold approximately 52,000 clones, with around three quarters observed a single time. The source material was peripheral blood, sampled before any cancer treatment. The receptors originated from a man between 40 and 70 years old with stage I squamous cell lung carcinoma. The conserved cysteine and the conserved F or W are not part of the CDR3 here.

j_call v_call cdr3_aa
TRBJ1-2 TRBV6-1 ASRAPGEVGYGYT
TRBJ1-5 TRBV28 ASSSSGTQLWQPQH
TRBJ2-3 TRBV11-2 ASSLVPNTQY
TRBJ1-2 TRBV4-3 ASSQDVGGLSGYT
TRBJ1-5 TRBV15 ATSRDPGGNQPQH
TRBJ2-5 TRBV9 ASSVGSEETQY
TRBJ1-2 TRBV5-1 ASSLDGTLGGYT
TRBJ2-3 TRBV9 ASSERRATSTDTQY
TRBJ2-7 TRBV5-5 ASSLSGGLFISYEQY
TRBJ2-1 TRBV9 ASSATSGGSHNEQF
TRBJ2-2 TRBV5-5 ASSAGRGPPTGELF
TRBJ2-7 TRBV6-1 ASRPYSYEQY
TRBJ1-2 TRBV5-8 ASSSGTVYGYT
TRBJ1-3 TRBV5-4 ASSAGTVSGNTIY
NA TRBV27 ASSLSLTGPYYEQY
TRBJ2-2 TRBV7-3 ASSSGQAEELF
TRBJ1-1 TRBV10-3 AIRETGGTEAF
TRBJ2-6 TRBV28 ASRGRDPSSGANVLT
TRBJ2-5 TRBV29-1 SALPATQQETQY
TRBJ2-2 TRBV9 ASSAGRTGGDGELF
TRBJ1-6 TRBV6-5 ASSYGRQESNSPLH
TRBJ1-6 TRBV19 ASSTRQDGNSPLH
TRBJ1-2 TRBV6-5 ASSYGEGSYGYT
TRBJ2-2 TRBV7-6 ASSSGPIGELF
TRBJ1-2 TRBV9 ASSVVENPNYGYT
TRBJ1-4 TRBV28 ASRVGQGLNEKLF
TRBJ1-2 TRBV7-8 ASSLVDGYT
TRBJ2-3 TRBV11-1 ASSPGLDESTDTQY
TRBJ2-7 TRBV7-8 ASSEAQLRQY
TRBJ2-3 TRBV7-9 ASSGGGSSTDTQY
TRBJ1-1 TRBV29-1 SVSRGPNTEAF
TRBJ2-7 TRBV2 ASSALAYEQY
TRBJ2-1 TRBV28 ASSIPQRGAYNEQF
TRBJ2-1 TRBV7-3 ASSLRGNEQF
TRBJ2-3 TRBV6-1 ASVLGGPGDTQY
TRBJ2-7 TRBV9 ASSVGTMVSGEQY
TRBJ2-3 TRBV7-2 ASSLDGGRLDTQY
TRBJ2-1 TRBV4-1 ASSQDSANSYNEQF
TRBJ2-5 TRBV6-5 ASGLRSGTQETQY
TRBJ2-7 TRBV19 ASSMDLYEQY
TRBJ1-1 TRBV14 ASSRTRGAEAF
TRBJ1-5 TRBV6-1 ASSDRDSNQPQH
TRBJ2-7 TRBV19 ASSIKGTGLYEQY
TRBJ2-3 TRBV6-5 ASSLAGGVTDTQY
TRBJ1-2 TRBV9 ASSVDGSPLYGYT
TRBJ2-3 TRBV21-1 ASCGTTYSTDTQY
TRBJ2-1 TRBV4-3 ASSQGTGNEQF
TRBJ2-7 TRBV7-2 ASSPQRGGYEQY
TRBJ2-7 TRBV4-2 ASSQGGTASYEQY
TRBJ1-2 TRBV28 ASAANYGYT
TRBJ1-4 TRBV11-2 ASSLESSGKLF
TRBJ1-1 TRBV7-8 ASSRIGTEAF
TRBJ2-3 TRBV7-3 ASSRRYGTQPY